These 28 T cell receptor beta chains share one sample of origin, sequenced in a study of cytomegalovirus exposure and HLA in healthy donors. Method: immunoSEQ multiplex PCR; TCRdb's copy keeps in-frame clones and lacks some. Among 190,000 or so clones listed, about 80% were seen once. Specimen: PBMCs. The receptors derive from a woman aged 18-29 years in good health and CMV-seropositive.

The chain recombines TRBV6-1 with TRBJ2-7, with D tentatively TRBD1 (8 bases). The CDR3 covers 14 residues. The V gene lost 6 bases and the J gene lost 3 bases, with 15 bases spanning the gap. The germline V gene has CDR1 MNHNS and CDR2 SASEGT. CDR3 nucleotide sequence: TGTGCCAGCAGCGACAGGGGAGGGAGCTACGAGCAGTACTTC. Amino acid sequence: CASSDRGGSYEQYF.

The chain joins TRBV9 to TRBJ2-3; TRBD1 agrees at 10 bases. CDR1 and CDR2 from the germline V gene are SGDLS and YYNGEE. The V gene end was trimmed by 5 bases and the J gene end by 4 bases; junction bases not matched to a gene: 7. The length of the CDR3 is 15 residues. CDR3 nucleotides: TGTGCCAGCAGTGCGACAGGGGGCAGACCAGATACGCAGTATTTT. Its translation: CASSATGGRPDTQYF.

The rearrangement joins TRBV5-1 to TRBJ1-1; TRBD1 is a possible D gene (5 bases). The CDR3 consists of 13 residues. The V and J ends lost 0 bases and 3 bases respectively, with 6 bases between them. Per the germline V gene, CDR1 is SGHRS and CDR2 is YFSETQ. The DNA of the CDR3 is TGCGCCAGCAGCTTGGGGGGCGACACTGAAGCTTTCTTT. This translates into CASSLGGDTEAFF.

V is TRBV6-1 and J is TRBJ2-3; D might be TRBD1 (6 bases). V shed 4 bases and J shed 6 bases, with 23 bases lying between them. Germline lookup yields CDR1 MNHNS and CDR2 SASEGT. This CDR3 comprises 17 residues. CDR3 DNA sequence: TGTGCCAGCAGTGCGAAGACCGGGACAAACAAAGGGGATACGCAGTATTTT. The encoded protein is CASSAKTGTNKGDTQYF.

This clone has only one observation. The V gene is TRBV7-8, the J gene TRBJ1-5, with 9 bases identical to TRBD1. CDR3 length: 17 residues. The trim removed 5 bases at V and 3 bases at J, leaving 11 bases unmatched. Germline-derived CDR1 and CDR2 are SGHVS and FQNEAQ. The CDR3 loop reads CASSPGQGNGDNQPQHF. The CDR3 nucleotides are TGTGCCAGCAGCCCCGGACAGGGGAACGGTGACAATCAGCCCCAGCATTTT.

The chain employs TRBV10-3 and TRBJ2-1; D perhaps matches TRBD1 (5 bases). This CDR3 is built from 14 residues. Germline values: CDR1 ENHRY, CDR2 SYGVKD. The germline V and J ends were trimmed by 2 bases and 6 bases, with 11 bases remaining between them. The CDR3 nucleotides read TGTGCCATCAGTGAGACCCAGGGTTCCAATGAGCAGTTCTTC. Translating it yields CAISETQGSNEQFF.

This clone was seen a few times. The rearrangement links TRBV7-9 to TRBJ1-6; D remains ambiguous. Trimming cost V 4 bases and J 15 bases, with 16 bases left between them. CDR1 and CDR2 (germline): SEHNR, FQNEAQ (reference sequence). The CDR3 length is 13 residues. CDR3 sequence: CASSSTTLGVLHF. Here the CDR3 DNA reads TGTGCCAGCAGCTCCACGACGCTCGGGGTCCTCCACTTT.

This clone came up a few times. This chain links TRBV4-1 with TRBJ1-2, with D possibly being TRBD1 (6 bases). This CDR3 is built from 14 residues. CDR1 MGHRA and CDR2 YSYEKL come from the germline V gene. The germline V and J ends were trimmed by 3 bases and 8 bases, with 16 bases remaining between them. CDR3 protein: CASSQDRDTWGYTF. CDR3 nucleotide sequence: TGCGCCAGCAGCCAGGACCGGGACACGTGGGGCTACACCTTC.

The chain links TRBV11-2 to TRBJ2-7, with 7 bases that match TRBD1. The germline gives CDR1 SGHAT, CDR2 FQNNGV. The CDR3 loop spans 14 amino acids. The V gene end was trimmed by 4 bases and the J gene end by 1 base; junction bases not matched to a gene: 4. The CDR3 protein is CASSWGQSSYEQYF. The CDR3 region has the DNA TGTGCCAGCAGCTGGGGACAGTCTTCCTACGAGCAGTACTTC.

The CDR3 region has the DNA TGTGCCACCAGCAGACCCACCGGGGTATCCGAGCAGTACTTC. Protein product: CATSRPTGVSEQYF. This chain connects TRBV15 to TRBJ2-7; possible D gene TRBD2, 5 bases. The V end was cut by 2 bases, the J end by 6 bases, with 14 bases between. This CDR3 comprises 14 residues. Germline V gene data show CDR1 as LNHNV and CDR2 as YYDKDF (reference sequence). The variable domain in full, with the rest retrieved from reference TRBV15 and TRBJ2-7, is DAMVIQNPRYQVTQFGKPVTLSCSQTLNHNVMYWYQQKSSQAPKLLFHYYDKDFNNEADTPDNFQSRRPNTSFCFLDIRSPGLGDTAMYLCATSRPTGVSEQYFGPGTRLTVT.

The chain links TRBV7-6 to TRBJ1-1; weak D call: TRBD1 (5 bases). Trimming cost V 2 bases and J 0 bases, with 10 bases left between them. CDR1 and CDR2 (germline): SGHVS, FNYEAQ. The CDR3 sequence is 15 residues long. The CDR3 DNA follows: TGTGCCAGCAGCTTATCGGGGGGGATGAACACTGAAGCTTTCTTT. Its translation is CASSLSGGMNTEAFF.

This sequence joins TRBV6-1 and TRBJ2-5, with D perhaps TRBD2 (5 bases). From germline, CDR1 is MNHNS and CDR2 SASEGT. The CDR3 covers 15 residues. V lost 2 bases to trimming and J lost 5 bases, with 15 bases between them. The CDR3 reads CASSERPVRVETQYF. CDR3 nucleotides: TGTGCCAGCAGTGAACGACCCGTGCGGGTTGAGACCCAGTACTTC.

A note on this clone: Distinct nucleotide sequences in the sample also encode this CDR3. The V gene is TRBV25-1, the J gene TRBJ1-5, with 9 bases aligning to TRBD1. Per germline, CDR1 MGHDK and CDR2 SYGVNS. This CDR3 has 14 amino acids. J lost 6 bases, V lost 11 bases, and 11 bases had no gene match. CDR3 DNA sequence: TGTGCCTGTACCCTCGGACAGGGGTTTCAGCCCCAGCATTTT. Residues: CACTLGQGFQPQHF.

The chain has TRBV5-1 and TRBJ1-1, with 9 positions matching TRBD1. Germline V CDR1 and CDR2: SGHRS, YFSETQ. There are 15 residues in the CDR3. Trimming took 0 bases from V and 10 from J; bases not matched to a gene: 10. CDR3 region: CASSLDAQGALGAFF. Here the CDR3 DNA reads TGCGCCAGCAGCTTGGATGCACAGGGGGCCCTTGGAGCTTTCTTT. The full variable domain, its missing parts supplied by reference TRBV5-1 and TRBJ1-1, is KAGVTQTPRYLIKTRGQQVTLSCSPISGHRSVSWYQQTPGQGLQFLFEYFSETQRNKGNFPGRFSGRQFSNSRSEMNVSTLELGDSALYLCASSLDAQGALGAFFGQGTRLTVV.

This chain connects TRBV5-1 to TRBJ1-3; TRBD1 agrees at 7 bases. The CDR3 spans 14 residues. V dropped 0 bases and J dropped 8; count of bases not matched to a gene: 5. CDR1 is SGHRS, CDR2 YFSETQ, per germline. CDR3 amino acids: CASSLGQGADTIYF. CDR3 bases: TGCGCCAGCAGCTTGGGACAGGGTGCGGACACCATATATTTT.

The V and J genes are TRBV19 and TRBJ1-1; possibly TRBD1 for D (5 bases). V lost 7 bases, J lost 5 bases, and 17 bases lay in between. The length of the CDR3 is 14 residues. Germline-derived CDR1 and CDR2 are LNHDA and SQIVND (reference sequence). The CDR3 coding sequence is TGTGCCAGTACCGCCCTCGGGGGGTGGACTGAAGCTTTCTTT. Translated, it gives CASTALGGWTEAFF.

V and J are TRBV5-6 and TRBJ2-2; D gene unclear. Between the trimmed V and J ends, which lost 2 bases and 8 bases, there was a span of 4 bases. The CDR3 is 11 residues long. Germline assignment: CDR1 SGHDT and CDR2 YYEEEE. The CDR3 spells CASSFSGELFF. As DNA, the CDR3 is TGTGCCAGCAGCTTTAGTGGGGAGCTGTTTTTT.

Here the CDR3 reads CASSQEEGDLTGELFF. CDR3 nucleotide sequence: TGCGCCAGCAGCCAAGAAGAGGGGGACCTCACCGGGGAGCTGTTTTTT. This chain uses TRBV4-1 with TRBJ2-2; possibly TRBD1 for D (6 bases). Germline V lookup: CDR1 MGHRA, CDR2 YSYEKL. This CDR3 has 16 amino acids. V gave up 0 bases and J gave up 4 bases, with 12 bases separating them.

This sequence joins TRBV5-1 and TRBJ2-2; TRBD1 agrees at 10 bases. Germline V gene sequence: CDR1 SGHRS, CDR2 YFSETQ. The CDR3 runs 15 residues. Germline trimming cut 4 bases from V and 4 bases from J; bases unmatched to any gene: 4. The CDR3 loop is CASSKGQGSTGELFF. Here the CDR3 DNA reads TGCGCCAGCAGCAAGGGACAGGGGAGCACCGGGGAGCTGTTTTTT.

The chain joins TRBV15 to TRBJ2-2; no definite D call. Trimming removed 0 bases from V and 6 bases from J, with 8 bases in between. The CDR3 totals 14 residues. CDR1 and CDR2 from the germline V gene are LNHNV and YYDKDF (reference sequence). CDR3 residues: CATSRDVAAGELFF. DNA for the CDR3: TGTGCCACCAGCAGAGATGTGGCGGCCGGGGAGCTGTTTTTT. The full variable domain, with the rest looked up from reference TRBV15 and TRBJ2-2, is DAMVIQNPRYQVTQFGKPVTLSCSQTLNHNVMYWYQQKSSQAPKLLFHYYDKDFNNEADTPDNFQSRRPNTSFCFLDIRSPGLGDTAMYLCATSRDVAAGELFFGEGSRLTVL.

This sequence joins TRBV5-6 and TRBJ2-7; D may be TRBD1 (5 bases). Trimming removed 6 bases at V and 3 bases at J, with 25 bases between. In germline, CDR1 is SGHDT, CDR2 YYEEEE. The CDR3 has 17 residues. This CDR3 reads CASTHPIPGQKLYEQYF. The CDR3 DNA reads TGTGCCAGCACCCATCCGATCCCAGGGCAGAAACTCTACGAGCAGTACTTC. Combining the CDR3 with reference TRBV5-6 and TRBJ2-7 gives the whole variable domain DAGVTQSPTHLIKTRGQQVTLRCSPKSGHDTVSWYQQALGQGPQFIFQYYEEEERQRGNFPDRFSGHQFPNYSSELNVNALLLGDSALYLCASTHPIPGQKLYEQYFGPGTRLTVT.

The rearrangement joins TRBV27 to TRBJ1-3; perhaps TRBD1 as D (6 bases). Germline CDR1 is MNHEY and CDR2 is SMNVEV (reference sequence). This CDR3 spans 17 amino acids. V lost 4 bases and J 2 bases, leaving 18 bases between the germline ends. The CDR3 spells CASSSGGRGRAGNTIYF. The CDR3 DNA reads TGTGCCAGCAGTTCGGGGGGGCGCGGGAGGGCTGGAAACACCATATATTTT.

The chain has TRBV6-1 and TRBJ2-3, with D tentatively TRBD2 (7 bases). With 7 bases removed from V and 1 base from J, the gap between germline ends came to 12 bases. The CDR3 is made up of 14 amino acids. Germline-derived CDR1 and CDR2 are MNHNS and SASEGT. The CDR3 DNA follows: TGTGCCAGCAAGAGAGGGGGGGGCACAGATACGCAGTATTTT. The encoded protein is CASKRGGGTDTQYF.

V usage is TRBV19 and J usage is TRBJ2-7; D not resolved. Germline-derived CDR1 and CDR2 are LNHDA and SQIVND (reference sequence). The CDR3 contains 12 residues. V lost 8 bases, J lost 4 bases, and 12 bases lay in between. The CDR3 bases are TGTGCCAGTGTCTCCAGCGAATACGAGCAGTACTTC. This codes for CASVSSEYEQYF. Full variable domain (remainder filled in from reference TRBV19 and TRBJ2-7): DGGITQSPKYLFRKEGQNVTLSCEQNLNHDAMYWYRQDPGQGLRLIYYSQIVNDFQKGDIAEGYSVSREKKESFPLTVTSAQKNPTAFYLCASVSSEYEQYFGPGTRLTVT.

This clone appeared a single time. The chain joins TRBV20-1 to TRBJ1-1, with D unclear. Germline-derived CDR1 and CDR2 are DFQATT and SNEGSKA (reference sequence). Trimming stripped 6 bases from V and 3 bases from J, with 8 bases between. The CDR3 is 11 residues long. The chain's CDR3 is CSATGYTEAFF. The CDR3 region has the DNA TGCAGTGCCACGGGGTACACTGAAGCTTTCTTT.

The genes are TRBV10-2 and TRBJ2-5, with 9 nucleotides matching TRBD2. Germline trimming cut 6 bases from V and 1 base from J; bases unmatched to any gene: 6. Germline V gene lookup returns CDR1 WSHSY and CDR2 SAAADI. The CDR3 contains 15 residues. CDR3 region: CASRLAGGGQETQYF. The CDR3 DNA reads as TGCGCCAGCAGGCTGGCGGGGGGGGGCCAAGAGACCCAGTACTTC.

This chain connects TRBV15 to TRBJ2-2; TRBD1 might be the D (6 bases). The CDR3 has 14 residues. V was trimmed by 5 bases and J by 2 bases, leaving 9 bases between them. Germline V lookup: CDR1 LNHNV, CDR2 YYDKDF (reference sequence). The CDR3 DNA is TGTGCCACCAGCCCAGGGGTCAACACCGGGGAGCTGTTTTTT. This codes for CATSPGVNTGELFF.

This clone was seen a handful of times. This chain uses TRBV5-1 with TRBJ2-5; maybe TRBD2 (6 bases). Trimming shortened V by 5 bases and J by 5 bases, and 22 bases separated the two germline ends. CDR1 and CDR2 (germline): SGHRS, YFSETQ. This CDR3 is 16 amino acids long. CDR3 nucleotides: TGCGCCAGCAGGGAGGTCGGAGGGGCTCTGGCGGAGACCCAGTACTTC. Amino acid sequence: CASREVGGALAETQYF.